One sample yielded the 6 T cell receptor beta chains listed below, sequenced in a study of response to subunit inactivated influenza vaccine. TCRdb re-derived calls from the RT-PCR reads in MiXCR, one entry per CDR3 protein. The sample has about 610,000 distinct CDR3 sequences, roughly 15% seen once; the top ten hold 8.5% to 14%. Sequenced material: PBMCs from blood, taken roughly 13 days after vaccination. These receptor sequences come from a middle-aged man who received an inactivated influenza vaccine.

The rearrangement joins TRBV10-2 to TRBJ2-1, with 9 bases lining up with TRBD2. The V gene's germline CDR1 is WSHSY and CDR2 SAAADI. V shed 6 bases and J 0 bases; nucleotides not matched to a gene: 6. The CDR3 runs to 16 residues. The CDR3 loop is CASRPTSGVSYNEQFF. CDR3 sequence (DNA): TGCGCCAGCAGGCCGACTAGCGGAGTCTCCTACAATGAGCAGTTCTTC.

This chain links TRBV4-1 with TRBJ2-5; 10 nucleotides agree with TRBD2. Germline assignment: CDR1 MGHRA and CDR2 YSYEKL. This CDR3 contains 17 residues. With V trimmed by 4 bases and J by 2 bases, 10 bases remained unmatched. CDR3 nucleotides: TGCGCCAGCAGCCCCTATGAGCGGGGGGGCAGACAAGAGACCCAGTACTTC. Its translation: CASSPYERGGRQETQYF.

This clonotype was detected a few times. This chain joins TRBV11-3 and TRBJ2-2, with 7 bases that match TRBD2. Germline CDR1 SGHNT, CDR2 YENEEA. Unmatched junction bases numbered 10, after V lost 4 bases and J lost 8 bases. The CDR3 contains 15 residues. The CDR3 loop reads CASSWGGPLSGELFF. CDR3 DNA: TGTGCCAGCAGCTGGGGAGGGCCTTTATCTGGGGAGCTGTTTTTT. Drawing the rest from reference TRBV11-3 and TRBJ2-2, the complete variable domain is EAGVVQSPRYKIIEKKQPVAFWCNPISGHNTLYWYLQNLGQGPELLIRYENEEAVDDSQLPKDRFSAERLKGVDSTLKIQPAELGDSAVYLCASSWGGPLSGELFFGEGSRLTVL.

J is TRBJ2-7 and V is TRBV10-1, with 10 bases matching TRBD2. This CDR3 spans 15 amino acids. V lost 3 bases and J lost 0; bases outside the gene matches: 2. Germline V gene data show CDR1 as WNHNN and CDR2 as SYGVQD (reference sequence). The CDR3 sequence is CASSDPSGGSYEQYF. The CDR3 nucleotides read TGCGCCAGCAGTGACCCTAGCGGGGGCTCCTACGAGCAGTACTTC.

The chain is built from TRBV5-1 and TRBJ1-5, with 7 bases that match TRBD1. Germline CDR1 SGHRS, CDR2 YFSETQ. This CDR3 contains 15 residues. Unmatched junction bases numbered 5, after V lost 2 bases and J lost 3 bases. CDR3 protein: CASSLSGQNNQPQHF. CDR3 coding DNA: TGCGCCAGCAGCTTATCGGGACAGAACAATCAGCCCCAGCATTTT. The variable domain in full, completed from reference TRBV5-1 and TRBJ1-5, reads KAGVTQTPRYLIKTRGQQVTLSCSPISGHRSVSWYQQTPGQGLQFLFEYFSETQRNKGNFPGRFSGRQFSNSRSEMNVSTLELGDSALYLCASSLSGQNNQPQHFGDGTRLSIL.

This clonotype was detected ten times or more. The chain joins TRBV10-3 to TRBJ2-5, with D possibly being TRBD1 (6 bases). The CDR3 loop spans 13 amino acids. Germline lookup yields CDR1 ENHRY and CDR2 SYGVKD. The V and J ends lost 6 bases and 4 bases respectively, with 12 bases between them. The CDR3 sequence: CAISETGTETQYF. As DNA, the CDR3 is TGTGCCATCAGCGAAACAGGGACAGAGACCCAGTACTTC.